This T cell receptor (beta chain) came from a study of T cell responses to AZD1222 COVID-19 vaccine. Study-wide results and limits: Sampling captured repertoires only after the peak T cell response. Baseline seropositives among AZD1222 recipients totaled only 5 or 6.

This clone was recorded only once. What it binds is not known. Germline loops: CDR1 LNHDA, CDR2 SQIVND (reference sequence). The CDR3 totals 15 residues. Trimming removed 3 bases from V and 5 bases from J, with 15 bases in between. The method was immunoSEQ multiplex PCR; TCRdb's version includes in-frame clones alone and lacks a portion of them. The data hold roughly 140,000 clones, with approximately 87% observed a single time. This specimen was peripheral blood, taken 28 days after the second AZD1222 dose. The chain joins TRBV19 to TRBJ2-3, with D perhaps TRBD2 (6 bases). This receptor was obtained from an adult who received the AZD1222 COVID-19 vaccine. The CDR3 coding sequence is TGTGCCAGTAGTATTTCGGGACTTAATGGAGATACGCAGTATTTT. Translation gives CASSISGLNGDTQYF.